These 7 T cell receptor beta chains originate from one sample sequenced in a study of early T cells in non-severe SARS-CoV-2 infection. TCRdb called the 5' RACE reads again in MiXCR, with one record for every CDR3 protein. The sample holds more than 60,000 distinct CDR3 sequences; 12% are singletons and the top ten take approximately 1.2%. The source was whole blood, collected at baseline. These receptors came from an adult who was a healthcare worker with PCR-confirmed SARS-CoV-2 infection or an uninfected control (not recorded which). The donor label of this sample is uncertain.

The rearrangement uses TRBV27 and TRBJ1-2, with TRBD1 identical over 7 bases. CDR1 is MNHEY, CDR2 SMNVEV, per germline (reference sequence). Trimming took 6 bases from V and 8 from J; bases not matched to a gene: 9. The CDR3 spans 13 residues. CDR3 DNA: TGTGCCAGCAGGGAACAGGGGATTTCGGGCTACACCTTC. Its translation is CASREQGISGYTF.

In its sample, this clonotype was seen a few times. V is TRBV24-1 and J is TRBJ2-5, with D tentatively TRBD1 (6 bases). V was pared by 4 bases and J by 4 bases, with 21 bases between. The CDR3 runs to 17 residues. Germline V gives CDR1 KGHDR, CDR2 SFDVKD. Written as DNA, the CDR3 is TGTGCCACCAGTGAGACAGCGGCCGGGACACAGGGAGAGACCCAGTACTTC. It specifies CATSETAAGTQGETQYF.

This chain links TRBV3-1 with TRBJ1-3; unclear D gene. The ends were cut back, 0 bases at V and 0 bases at J, with 18 bases in the middle. The germline V gene encodes CDR1 LGHDT and CDR2 YNNKEL (reference sequence). The CDR3 sequence is 19 residues long. The CDR3 sequence: CASSQDRGVTRASGNTIYF. CDR3 nucleotides: TGTGCCAGCAGCCAAGATCGGGGAGTAACGCGGGCCTCTGGAAACACCATATATTTT.

This rearrangement joins TRBV20-1 to TRBJ1-1, with D maybe TRBD1 (6 bases). CDR1 and CDR2 (germline): DFQATT, SNEGSKA (reference sequence). V was cut by 4 bases and J by 3 bases, with 6 bases left in between. This CDR3 region has 11 residues. CDR3 amino acids: CSAKGDTEAFF. The CDR3 nucleotides read TGCAGTGCTAAGGGGGACACTGAAGCTTTCTTT.

The CDR3 sequence is CASGVLRRETQYF. The CDR3 region has the DNA TGTGCCAGCGGGGTTCTCCGACGGGAGACCCAGTACTTC. The chain recombines TRBV12-3 or TRBV12-4 with TRBJ2-5; no definite D call. The CDR3 extends over 13 amino acids. V was shortened by 8 bases and J by 5 bases, with 15 bases between the two germline ends.

This clonotype was observed a handful of times. The rearrangement links TRBV7-8 to TRBJ2-3, with D possibly TRBD1 on 5 matching bases. V lost 6 bases to trimming and J lost 0 bases, with 13 bases between them. CDR3 length: 15 residues. CDR1 SGHVS and CDR2 FQNEAQ come from the germline V gene. CDR3 in DNA: TGTGCCAGCAGGGGCAGGGCGGATAGCACAGATACGCAGTATTTT. Protein sequence: CASRGRADSTDTQYF.

This clonotype turned up a few times. The V gene is TRBV7-2, the J gene TRBJ1-2; possible D gene TRBD1, 6 bases. Trimming took 4 bases from V and 7 from J, leaving 16 bases between them. Per the germline V gene, CDR1 is SGHTA and CDR2 is FQGNSA. The CDR3 length is 14 residues. CDR3 nucleotides: TGTGCCAGCAGCTCTCTTCAGGGGCGGGCTGGCTACACCTTC. Translating it yields CASSSLQGRAGYTF.